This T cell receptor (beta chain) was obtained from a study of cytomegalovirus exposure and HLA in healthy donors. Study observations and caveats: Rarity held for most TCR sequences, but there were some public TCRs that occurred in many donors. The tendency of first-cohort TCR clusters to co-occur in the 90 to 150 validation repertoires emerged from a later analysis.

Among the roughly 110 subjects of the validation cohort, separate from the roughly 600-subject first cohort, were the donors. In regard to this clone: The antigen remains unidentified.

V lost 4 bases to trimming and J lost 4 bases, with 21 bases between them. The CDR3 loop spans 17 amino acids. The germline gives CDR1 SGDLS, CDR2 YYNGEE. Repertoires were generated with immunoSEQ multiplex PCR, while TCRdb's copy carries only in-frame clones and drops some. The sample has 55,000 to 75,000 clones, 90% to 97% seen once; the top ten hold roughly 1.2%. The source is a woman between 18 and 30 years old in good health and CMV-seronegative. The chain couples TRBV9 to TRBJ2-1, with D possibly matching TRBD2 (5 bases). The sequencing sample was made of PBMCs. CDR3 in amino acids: CASSHRWRTGPYNEQFF. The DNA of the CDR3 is TGTGCCAGCAGCCACAGATGGAGGACCGGGCCTTACAATGAGCAGTTCTTC.